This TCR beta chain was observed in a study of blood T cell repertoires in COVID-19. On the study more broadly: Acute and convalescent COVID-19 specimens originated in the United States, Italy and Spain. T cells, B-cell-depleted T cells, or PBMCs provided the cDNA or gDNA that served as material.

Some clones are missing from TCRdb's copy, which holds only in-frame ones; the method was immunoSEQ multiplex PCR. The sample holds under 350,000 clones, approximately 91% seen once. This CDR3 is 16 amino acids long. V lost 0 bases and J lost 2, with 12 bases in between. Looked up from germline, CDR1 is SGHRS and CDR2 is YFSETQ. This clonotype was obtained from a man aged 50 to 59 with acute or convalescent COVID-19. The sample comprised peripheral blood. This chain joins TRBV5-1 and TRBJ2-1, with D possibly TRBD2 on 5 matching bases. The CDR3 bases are TGCGCCAGCAGCTTGGTTGGCGGACTGGCCTACAATGAGCAGTTCTTC. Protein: CASSLVGGLAYNEQFF.